Listed below are T cell receptor beta chains from one sample, sequenced in a study of read filtering for tumor transcriptome and immune sequencing. In TCRdb, the reads were re-called with MiXCR into one record per CDR3 protein. The repertoire has 100,000 to 150,000 distinct CDR3 sequences, over 10% of them found once; the top ten carry approximately 9.9%. Material for sequencing was a population of CD138-negative cells sorted from bone marrow. All receptors derive from a donor aged 40 or over with multiple myeloma. Each CDR3 is given with its conserved first and last residue. The D gene is left open where the match is weak. Part of the rows lack a size; the others show once, few, many or a class for expanded clones.

V	size	D	J	CDR3	DNA
TRBV14	many	.	TRBJ2-1	CASSQDLEGQQFF	TGTGCCAGCAGCCAAGATCTGGAGGGTCAGCAGTTCTTC
TRBV5-1	many	.	TRBJ2-3	CASSLEGSDTQYF	TGCGCCAGCAGCTTGGAGGGCTCAGATACGCAGTATTTT
TRBV28	.	.	TRBJ1-3	CASVTVGWGNTIYF	TGTGCCAGCGTTACTGTTGGGTGGGGAAACACCATATATTTT
TRBV20-1	many	.	TRBJ2-3	CSARDMTSGGTDTQYF	TGCAGTGCTAGAGATATGACGAGCGGAGGAACAGATACGCAGTATTTT
TRBV2	many	.	TRBJ1-1	CASGSGGGGATEAFF	TGTGCCAGCGGCTCCGGGGGGGGGGGAGCTACTGAAGCTTTCTTT
TRBV5-1	many	.	TRBJ2-1	CASSLGVGLSYNEQFF	TGCGCCAGCAGCTTGGGGGTCGGGCTCTCCTACAATGAGCAGTTCTTC
TRBV20-1	many	TRBD1	TRBJ1-1	CSAREWTGRDEAFF	TGCAGTGCTAGGGAATGGACAGGGCGGGACGAAGCTTTCTTT
TRBV7-2	few	.	TRBJ2-2	CASSLPLVNTGELFF	TGTGCCAGCAGCCTCCCGTTAGTGAACACCGGGGAGCTGTTTTTT
TRBV6-5	once	TRBD2	TRBJ2-5	CASSRGAGGQETQYF	TGTGCCAGCAGCCGGGGAGCGGGGGGGCAAGAGACCCAGTACTTC
TRBV6-2/TRBV6-3	.	.	TRBJ1-5	CASSRAGYNQSQHF	TGTGCCAGCAGTCGGGCAGGCTACAATCAGTCCCAGCATTTT
TRBV29-1	many	TRBD1	TRBJ2-7	CSVGQGATYEQYF	TGCAGCGTTGGACAGGGTGCTACCTACGAGCAGTACTTC
TRBV6-6	many	TRBD2	TRBJ2-1	CASSYSNLAGRYNEQFF	TGTGCCAGCAGTTACTCGAACCTAGCGGGAAGATACAATGAGCAGTTCTTC
TRBV20-1	many	TRBD2	TRBJ2-7	CSARPSGGASYEQYF	TGCAGTGCTAGACCCAGCGGGGGGGCCTCCTACGAGCAGTACTTC
TRBV5-4	.	TRBD1	TRBJ1-2	CASSSPQDRGKSSGYTF	TGTGCCAGCAGCTCCCCCCAGGACAGGGGAAAATCCTCTGGCTACACCTTC
TRBV5-1	many	.	TRBJ1-1	CASSLGQQDTEAFF	TGCGCCAGCAGCTTGGGACAGCAGGACACTGAAGCTTTCTTT
TRBV27	many	.	TRBJ2-1	CASSLEGLRSYNEQFF	TGTGCCAGCAGTCTAGAGGGACTCCGATCCTACAATGAGCAGTTCTTC
TRBV20-1	few	.	TRBJ2-3	CSVRGIDTQYF	TGCAGTGTTCGGGGGATAGATACGCAGTATTTT
TRBV7-6	many	.	TRBJ2-1	CASSFGRNYNEQFF	TGTGCCAGCAGCTTTGGGCGTAACTACAATGAGCAGTTCTTC
TRBV7-2	many	.	TRBJ2-5	CASSLSGLQETQYF	TGTGCCAGCAGCTTATCAGGCCTTCAAGAGACCCAGTACTTC
TRBV20-1	.	TRBD1	TRBJ1-1	CSATTTGGHTEAFF	TGCAGTGCTACCACTACAGGGGGGCACACTGAAGCTTTCTTT
TRBV28	.	TRBD1	TRBJ1-3	CASYTHTGQGAGGNTIYF	TGTGCCAGCTACACTCATACTGGACAGGGGGCGGGAGGAAACACCATATATTTT
TRBV20-1	many	.	TRBJ2-3	CSARNLVGGLTDTQYF	TGCAGTGCTAGGAATTTGGTGGGGGGCCTTACAGATACGCAGTATTTT
TRBV7-8	few	.	TRBJ2-3	CASSLVGSRGSDTQYF	TGTGCCAGCAGCTTAGTCGGCTCGAGGGGAAGCGATACGCAGTATTTT
TRBV5-6	.	TRBD1	TRBJ1-1	CASSDTRGLGEAFF	TGTGCCAGCAGTGACACTAGGGGGCTGGGTGAAGCTTTCTTT
TRBV5-1	many	TRBD1	TRBJ1-6	CASSPETGGQGRTLHF	TGCGCCAGCAGCCCGGAGACCGGCGGACAGGGGAGGACCCTCCACTTT
TRBV29-1	many	.	TRBJ2-1	CSVDKWEDHFEQFF	TGCAGCGTTGACAAGTGGGAGGACCACTTTGAGCAGTTCTTC
TRBV6-1	.	.	TRBJ2-5	CASSRGYQETQYF	TGTGCCAGCAGTAGGGGGTACCAAGAGACCCAGTACTTC
TRBV7-2	many	TRBD2	TRBJ2-7	CASSFGSGTPEQYF	TGTGCCAGCAGCTTCGGTAGCGGGACGCCCGAGCAGTACTTC
TRBV29-1	many	.	TRBJ2-3	CSVSSGSATDTQYF	TGCAGCGTTTCGTCGGGATCCGCCACAGATACGCAGTATTTT
TRBV6-2/TRBV6-3	few	.	TRBJ1-5	CASSPTGYSNQPQHF	TGTGCCAGCAGCCCAACAGGGTACAGCAATCAGCCCCAGCATTTT
TRBV6-5	many	TRBD2	TRBJ2-1	CASSPGTSGRGEQFF	TGTGCCAGCAGTCCTGGGACTAGCGGGAGGGGTGAGCAGTTCTTC
TRBV12-3/TRBV12-4	.	TRBD1	TRBJ2-2	CASKYRGITGELFF	TGTGCCAGCAAATACAGGGGTATAACCGGGGAGCTGTTTTTT
TRBV7-6	few	TRBD2	TRBJ2-2	CASSLNFPGLANSGELFF	TGTGCCAGCAGCTTAAACTTCCCGGGACTAGCAAACTCCGGGGAGCTGTTTTTT
TRBV28	once	.	TRBJ2-4	CASSGAHPAKNILYF	TGTGCCAGCAGTGGGGCCCACCCAGCCAAAAACATTCTGTACTTC
TRBV6-1	many	.	TRBJ1-5	CASSEARGRDQPQHF	TGTGCCAGCAGTGAAGCGCGGGGTAGGGATCAGCCCCAGCATTTT
TRBV2	many	.	TRBJ1-1	CASSEGYNIEAFF	TGTGCCAGCAGTGAAGGGTACAATATTGAAGCTTTCTTT
TRBV10-3	many	.	TRBJ2-1	CAMAGPTYNEQFF	TGTGCCATGGCGGGGCCTACCTACAATGAGCAGTTCTTC
TRBV3-1	many	.	TRBJ1-2	CASSPDGRHYGYTF	TGTGCCAGCAGCCCCGACGGGAGGCACTATGGCTACACCTTC
TRBV7-9	many	.	TRBJ2-2	CASRRGSNTGELFF	TGTGCCAGCAGACGAGGATCGAACACCGGGGAGCTGTTTTTT
TRBV30	many	TRBD1	TRBJ1-2	CAWSDEGTGGLSYTF	TGTGCCTGGAGTGATGAAGGGACAGGGGGCTTGAGCTACACCTTC
TRBV7-9	.	.	TRBJ1-1	CANSFSRPGGQSTEAFF	TGTGCCAACAGCTTCTCCCGACCCGGGGGGCAGAGCACTGAAGCTTTCTTT
TRBV7-3	many	TRBD2	TRBJ2-1	CASSSGTSGSEQFF	TGTGCCAGCAGCTCTGGGACTAGCGGGAGTGAGCAGTTCTTC
TRBV6-5	many	TRBD1	TRBJ2-5	CASSNGPGQGQETQYF	TGTGCCAGCAGTAACGGCCCGGGACAGGGCCAAGAGACCCAGTACTTC
TRBV5-6	many	TRBD2	TRBJ2-1	CASSPGLAAYNEQFF	TGTGCCAGCAGCCCAGGACTAGCGGCGTACAATGAGCAGTTCTTC
TRBV6-5	medium-sized	TRBD2	TRBJ2-1	CASSLRLAAYNEQFF	TGTGCCAGCAGCCTGAGACTAGCAGCCTACAATGAGCAGTTCTTC
TRBV9	.	.	TRBJ2-2	CASSVQTGNTGELFF	TGTGCCAGCAGCGTCCAGACGGGGAACACCGGGGAGCTGTTTTTT
TRBV11-2	many	.	TRBJ2-3	CASTVLGQPTDTQYF	TGTGCCAGCACCGTATTGGGACAACCGACAGATACGCAGTATTTT
TRBV20-1	many	.	TRBJ1-2	CSASIQGHGYTF	TGCAGTGCTAGTATACAGGGTCATGGCTACACCTTC
TRBV10-3	.	TRBD2	TRBJ2-3	CAISTDGGGYTDTQYF	TGTGCCATCAGTACCGACGGCGGGGGATACACAGATACGCAGTATTTT
TRBV4-1	many	.	TRBJ2-1	CASSQDLGLLYNEQFF	TGCGCCAGCAGCCAAGATCTCGGACTATTATACAATGAGCAGTTCTTC
TRBV18	.	.	TRBJ2-5	CASSAGTSFGETQYF	TGTGCCAGCTCAGCCGGGACCTCTTTCGGCGAGACCCAGTACTTC
TRBV29-1	many	.	TRBJ1-1	CSVEWNMNTEAFF	TGCAGCGTTGAATGGAACATGAACACTGAAGCTTTCTTT
TRBV6-1	.	.	TRBJ1-1	CASSEPDIPSLNTEAFF	TGTGCCAGCAGTGAACCGGACATTCCCTCTCTGAACACTGAAGCTTTCTTT
TRBV5-6	.	TRBD2	TRBJ2-5	CASSGTSGKETQYF	TGTGCCAGCAGCGGGACTAGCGGAAAAGAGACCCAGTACTTC
TRBV5-1	.	TRBD2	TRBJ2-1	CASSLADAGGAGEQFF	TGCGCCAGCAGCTTGGCGGACGCGGGAGGGGCCGGTGAGCAGTTCTTC